These T cell receptor beta chains were read from a single sample in a study of shared clonotypes between healthy human individuals. The table came from immunoSEQ multiplex PCR; TCRdb's copy has only in-frame clones and leaves some out. Altogether some 2.4 million clones are present, roughly 93% being singletons, with the ten largest covering approximately 0.37%. The sequencing sample was made of naive CD4+ T cells from PBMCs. The receptors were gathered from a man younger than 35 in good health. Some clones in this sample may be carry-over from other donors' samples. CDR3s include the opening cysteine and the closing phenylalanine or tryptophan. D genes are given only for firm matches. Clone sizes are given selectively: once, few, many, or a class where the clone is expanded.

clone_size d_call j_call v_call cdr3_aa cdr3_nt
- - TRBJ2-5 TRBV21-1 CASSTEGESFQETQYF TGTGCCAGCAGCACCGAAGGGGAGAGCTTCCAAGAGACCCAGTACTTC
once - TRBJ2-4 TRBV28 CASSTRTRTPDYEYF TGTGCCAGCAGTACACGGACGCGGACCCCGGACTACGAGTACTTC
- - TRBJ1-1 TRBV11-2 CASRIPRAEAFF TGTGCCAGCAGAATCCCCCGTGCAGAGGCTTTCTTT
- - TRBJ1-6 TRBV27 CASSPHTMTRRSPLHF TGTGCCAGCAGTCCCCATACTATGACAAGACGCTCACCCCTCCACTTT
- - TRBJ2-1 TRBV7-2 CASSLGGANEQFF TGTGCCAGCAGCTTAGGGGGGGCTAATGAGCAGTTCTTC
- - TRBJ1-4 TRBV7-7 CASSRRLGEKLFF TGTGCCAGCAGCCGACGCTTGGGTGAAAAACTGTTTTTT
- TRBD2 TRBJ2-6 TRBV11-2 CASSLNSGRLTGANVLTF TGTGCCAGCAGCTTAAATAGCGGGAGGCTCACTGGGGCCAACGTCCTGACTTTC
- - TRBJ1-1 TRBV5-1 CASSLKGGGSTEAFF TGCGCCAGCAGCTTAAAGGGGGGCGGTTCCACTGAAGCTTTCTTT
once - TRBJ2-7 TRBV9 CASSAPSSYEQYF TGTGCCAGCAGCGCCCCAAGCTCCTACGAGCAGTACTTC
- - TRBJ2-3 TRBV27 CASSLGHQYTDTQYF TGTGCCAGCAGTTTGGGACACCAATACACAGATACGCAGTATTTT
once TRBD1 TRBJ2-7 TRBV28 CASRLQGASYEQYF TGTGCCAGCAGGCTACAGGGGGCTTCCTACGAGCAGTACTTC
- - TRBJ2-7 TRBV30 CAWILAGTANEQYF TGTGCCTGGATACTCGCCGGGACTGCTAACGAGCAGTACTTC
- - TRBJ2-1 TRBV5-1 CASSLNGRVGGTNEQFF TGCGCCAGCAGCTTGAATGGTAGGGTGGGGGGAACGAATGAGCAGTTCTTC
- - TRBJ2-7 TRBV9 CASSASAGAVFGDEQYF TGTGCCAGCAGCGCATCCGCCGGGGCGGTCTTCGGGGACGAGCAGTACTTC
- - TRBJ2-5 TRBV19 CASSVDRSQGETQYF TGTGCCAGTAGTGTCGACAGGAGTCAAGGGGAGACCCAGTACTTC
- - TRBJ2-3 TRBV28 CASIRQDSIITDTQYF TGTGCCAGCATCAGACAGGACAGCATAATCACAGATACGCAGTATTTT
- - TRBJ1-1 TRBV9 CASSAPRGGGTEAFF TGTGCCAGCAGCGCCCCGCGGGGGGGAGGTACTGAAGCTTTCTTT
- - TRBJ2-5 TRBV21-1 CASSPGGTQYF TGTGCCAGCAGTCCAGGGGGGACCCAGTACTTC
- - TRBJ1-3 TRBV6-1 CASSGDGGNTIYF TGTGCCAGCAGTGGGGACGGCGGGAACACCATATATTTT
- - TRBJ2-3 TRBV5-1 CASSLVQKSTDTQYF TGCGCCAGCAGCTTGGTGCAGAAAAGCACAGATACGCAGTATTTT
once - TRBJ2-1 TRBV10-3 CAISERTYNEQFF TGTGCCATCAGTGAGAGGACTTACAATGAGCAGTTCTTC
- TRBD1 TRBJ1-2 TRBV9 CASSARTGVLGYTF TGTGCCAGCAGCGCCCGGACAGGGGTACTTGGCTACACCTTC
- - TRBJ2-5 TRBV10-1 CASSVNRDRETQYF TGCGCCAGCAGCGTGAACAGGGATCGGGAGACCCAGTACTTC
- - TRBJ2-1 TRBV7-3 CASSPPGENEQFF TGTGCCAGCAGCCCCCCCGGGGAGAATGAGCAGTTCTTC
- TRBD1 TRBJ2-7 TRBV18 CASSPGTGFSRLTYEQYF TGTGCCAGCTCACCCGGGACAGGGTTTTCTAGACTCACCTACGAGCAGTACTTC
once - TRBJ2-7 TRBV7-8 CASSLTGQGLEQYF TGTGCCAGCAGCTTAACGGGACAAGGCCTCGAGCAGTACTTC
few TRBD1 TRBJ2-7 TRBV10-1 CASSRTGGIEQYF TGCGCCAGCAGTAGGACAGGGGGCATCGAGCAGTACTTC
- TRBD2 TRBJ2-7 TRBV5-4 CASRSVAGGERAEQYF TGTGCCAGCAGGTCCGTAGCGGGAGGGGAGAGGGCCGAGCAGTACTTC
- - TRBJ2-1 TRBV7-3 CASSFSDYNEQFF TGTGCCAGCAGCTTTAGTGACTACAATGAGCAGTTCTTC
- - TRBJ1-1 TRBV4-2 CASSQKRGAEAFF TGTGCCAGCAGCCAAAAGAGGGGGGCTGAAGCTTTCTTT
- - TRBJ1-3 TRBV28 CARRDPGLAGNTIYF TGTGCCCGCAGGGACCCGGGGTTGGCGGGAAACACCATATATTTT
- TRBD1 TRBJ1-1 TRBV6-6 CASAGTVKDTEAFF TGTGCCAGCGCCGGGACAGTGAAAGACACTGAAGCTTTCTTT
once TRBD1 TRBJ2-5 TRBV5-4 CASSSLLGQGGETQYF TGTGCCAGCAGCTCCTTACTTGGACAGGGCGGGGAGACCCAGTACTTC
- - TRBJ2-5 TRBV5-1 CASTMGWGQETQYF TGCGCCAGCACCATGGGCTGGGGGCAAGAGACCCAGTACTTC
- TRBD1 TRBJ2-7 TRBV27 CASSLGQGVHEQYF TGTGCCAGCAGTTTGGGACAGGGCGTCCACGAGCAGTACTTC
- TRBD2 TRBJ2-3 TRBV15 CATSRDGGSEAGGLDTQYF TGTGCCACCAGCAGAGATGGGGGGTCTGAAGCGGGAGGGTTGGATACGCAGTATTTT
- TRBD2 TRBJ2-5 TRBV5-4 CASSFAGGSETQYF TGTGCCAGCAGCTTTGCGGGCGGGAGTGAGACCCAGTACTTC